The 9 T cell receptor beta chains reported below all come from one sample, sequenced in a study of cytomegalovirus exposure and HLA in healthy donors (dated by TCRdb to the late 2010s). The library was built by means of the immunoSEQ multiplex PCR assay. The multiplex PCR relied on a mix of 60 forward primers for TCR Vbeta segments and 13 reverse primers for TCR Jbeta segments. The clones in this table, taken by TCRdb from immuneACCESS, are in-frame only. Not every clone is retained; where verified, under half of the shortfall comes from an unresolved V gene, and the cause of the rest is unknown. The sample table lists under 200,000 clones, under 85% of them with a count of one. 2.5% to 4% of the sample comes from the top ten. Sequencing was performed on PBMCs. The receptors stem from a female donor in good health and CMV-seronegative.

The V gene is TRBV7-3, the J gene TRBJ1-1; D is perhaps TRBD1 (5 bases). The CDR3 is 14 amino acids. The V gene's germline CDR1 is SGHTA and CDR2 FQGTGA. V shed 5 bases and J shed 1 base, with 11 bases lying between them. The CDR3 coding sequence is TGTGCCAGCAGCCGCGGACATTCGAACACTGAAGCTTTCTTT. Translating gives CASSRGHSNTEAFF. The full variable domain, its missing parts supplied by reference TRBV7-3 and TRBJ1-1, is GAGVSQTPSNKVTEKGKYVELRCDPISGHTALYWYRQSLGQGPEFLIYFQGTGAADDSGLPNDRFFAVRPEGSVSTLKIQRTERGDSAVYLCASSRGHSNTEAFFGQGTRLTVV.

The V and J genes are TRBV5-6 and TRBJ2-5; perhaps TRBD1 as D (6 bases). Trimming took off 3 bases at V and 4 bases at J, with 10 bases between the two ends. The CDR3 is made up of 13 amino acids. Germline CDR1 and CDR2: SGHDT and YYEEEE. The CDR3 bases are TGTGCCAGCAGCTCAGTGACAGGAGAGACCCAGTACTTC. Its translation is CASSSVTGETQYF.

The gene calls are TRBV5-1 and TRBJ1-2, with 10 nucleotides matching TRBD1. The germline gives CDR1 SGHRS, CDR2 YFSETQ. J lost 6 bases, V lost 4 bases, and 6 bases had no gene match. The CDR3 totals 14 residues. The DNA of the CDR3 is TGCGCCAGCAGCCTAAGACAGGGGGCAGATGGCTACACCTTC. Its protein is CASSLRQGADGYTF.

This chain links TRBV6-4 with TRBJ1-2, with 8 bases fitting TRBD1. This CDR3 has 14 residues. V shed 5 bases and J 8 bases; nucleotides not matched to a gene: 10. The germline gives CDR1 MRHNA, CDR2 SNTAGT. The CDR3 here is CASSPIYGQGGYTF. CDR3 DNA: TGTGCCAGCAGTCCCATCTACGGACAGGGCGGCTACACCTTC.

This clone was seen a handful of times. The V gene is TRBV7-8, the J gene TRBJ1-4; D may be TRBD1 (6 bases). CDR3 length equals 15 residues. CDR1 and CDR2 (germline): SGHVS, FQNEAQ. Trimming removed 4 bases from V and 2 bases from J, with 11 bases in between. CDR3 sequence (DNA): TGTGCCAGCAGCTCTGGACAGCTCACTAATGAAAAACTGTTTTTT. Residues: CASSSGQLTNEKLFF.

This rearrangement joins TRBV6-5 to TRBJ2-5; the D gene is possibly TRBD1 (6 bases). This CDR3 spans 13 amino acids. The germline V and J ends were trimmed by 2 bases and 5 bases, with 9 bases remaining between them. The germline gives CDR1 MNHEY, CDR2 SVGAGI. As DNA, the CDR3 is TGTGCCAGCAGTTACACAGGGTGGGAGACCCAGTACTTC. Amino acids: CASSYTGWETQYF.

This clone has just a few counts. The chain employs TRBV19 and TRBJ1-1; D gene unclear. The CDR3 runs to 14 residues. Germline CDR1 LNHDA, CDR2 SQIVND (reference sequence). Trimming stripped 4 bases from V and 0 bases from J, with 9 bases between. Here the CDR3 reads CASSTGFLNTEAFF. CDR3 bases: TGTGCCAGTAGTACGGGATTCCTGAACACTGAAGCTTTCTTT.

J is TRBJ1-2 and V is TRBV5-4; 7 bases align to TRBD1. V trimming: 4 bases; J trimming: 1 base; junction bases outside the gene matches: 4. CDR1 SGHNT and CDR2 YYREEE come from the germline V gene (reference sequence). CDR3 length equals 14 residues. CDR3 amino acids: CASSVQGFNYGYTF. CDR3 DNA: TGTGCCAGCAGCGTACAGGGGTTTAACTATGGCTACACCTTC.

The chain uses TRBV7-9 and TRBJ2-7, with 9 bases fitting TRBD1. V lost 5 bases, J lost 4 bases, and 9 bases stayed unmatched. The CDR3 contains 15 residues. In germline, CDR1 is SEHNR, CDR2 FQNEAQ (reference sequence). CDR3 sequence reads: CASSDPTGGRYEQYF. The CDR3, as DNA: TGTGCCAGCAGCGATCCGACAGGGGGGAGGTACGAGCAGTACTTC.